The T cell receptor beta chain described here comes from a study of chemoradiotherapy in HPV16-positive cancers. At the level of the study: Candidate HPV-specific clones and shared TCR motifs came from a couple of HPV16-positive patients. Findings and limits, study-wide: Candidate HPV-specific clones and E7-related TCR motifs grew in tumor during treatment.

Note on this clone: The target antigen is unknown.

Repeated repertoire sampling spanned the course of chemoradiotherapy. V dropped 1 base and J dropped 7 bases, with 13 bases sitting between them. The CDR3 length is 14 residues. In germline, CDR1 is SGHTA, CDR2 FQGNSA. Produced via immunoSEQ multiplex PCR; TCRdb's table is partial and in-frame only. Here the sample spans tens of thousands of clones, 75% to 90% being singletons. The receptor was isolated from a human donor with HPV-associated anogenital cancer. The chain has TRBV7-2 and TRBJ1-1; TRBD1 is a possible D gene (5 bases). The sequencing used blood, collected from a patient who underwent chemoradiotherapy. The DNA of the CDR3 is TGTGCCAGCAGCTTAGAGGGGAATTTGAATGAAGCTTTCTTT. It translates to CASSLEGNLNEAFF.